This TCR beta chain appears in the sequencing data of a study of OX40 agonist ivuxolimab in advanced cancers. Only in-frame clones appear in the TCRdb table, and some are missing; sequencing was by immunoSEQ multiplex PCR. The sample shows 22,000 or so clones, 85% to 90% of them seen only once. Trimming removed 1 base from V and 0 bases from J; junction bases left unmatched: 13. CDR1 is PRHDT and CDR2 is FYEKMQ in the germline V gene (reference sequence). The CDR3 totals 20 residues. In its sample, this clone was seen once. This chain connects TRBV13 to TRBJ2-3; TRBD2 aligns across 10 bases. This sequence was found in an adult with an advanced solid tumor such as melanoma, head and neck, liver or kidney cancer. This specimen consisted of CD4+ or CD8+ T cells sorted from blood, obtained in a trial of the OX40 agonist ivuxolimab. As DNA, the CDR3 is TGTGCCAGCAGCTTAGTGGGGGCTAGCGGGAGCCGTTCCAGCACAGATACGCAGTATTTT. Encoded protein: CASSLVGASGSRSSTDTQYF.